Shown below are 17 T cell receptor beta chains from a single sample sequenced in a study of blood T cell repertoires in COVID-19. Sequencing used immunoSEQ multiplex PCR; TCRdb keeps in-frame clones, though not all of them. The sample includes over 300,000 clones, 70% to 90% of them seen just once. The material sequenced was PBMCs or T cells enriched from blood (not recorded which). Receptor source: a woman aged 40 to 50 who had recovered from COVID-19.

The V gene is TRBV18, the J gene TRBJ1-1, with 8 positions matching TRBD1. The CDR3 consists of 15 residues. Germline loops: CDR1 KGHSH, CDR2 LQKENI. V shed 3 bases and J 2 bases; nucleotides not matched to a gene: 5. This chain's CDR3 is CASSPRQGSNTEAFF. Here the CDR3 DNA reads TGTGCCAGCTCACCCCGACAGGGGAGCAACACTGAAGCTTTCTTT.

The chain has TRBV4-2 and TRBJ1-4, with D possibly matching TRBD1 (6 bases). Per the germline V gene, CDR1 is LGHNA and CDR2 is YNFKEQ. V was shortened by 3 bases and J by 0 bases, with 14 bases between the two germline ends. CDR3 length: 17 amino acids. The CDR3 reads CASSQARGLATNEKLFF. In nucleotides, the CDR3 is TGTGCCAGCAGCCAGGCCAGGGGTTTGGCAACTAATGAAAAACTGTTTTTT.

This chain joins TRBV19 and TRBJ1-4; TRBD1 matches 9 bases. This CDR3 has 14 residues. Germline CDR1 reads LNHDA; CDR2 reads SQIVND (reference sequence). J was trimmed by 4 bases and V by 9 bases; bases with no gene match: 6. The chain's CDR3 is CASRTGQGNEKLFF. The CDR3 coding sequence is TGTGCCAGCCGTACGGGACAGGGTAATGAAAAACTGTTTTTT.

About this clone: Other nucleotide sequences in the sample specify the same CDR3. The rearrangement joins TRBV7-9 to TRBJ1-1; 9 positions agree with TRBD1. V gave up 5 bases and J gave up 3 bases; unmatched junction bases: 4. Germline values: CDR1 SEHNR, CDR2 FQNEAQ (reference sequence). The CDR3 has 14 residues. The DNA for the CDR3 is TGTGCCAGCAGCCTGGGACAGGGTGACACTGAAGCTTTCTTT. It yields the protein CASSLGQGDTEAFF.

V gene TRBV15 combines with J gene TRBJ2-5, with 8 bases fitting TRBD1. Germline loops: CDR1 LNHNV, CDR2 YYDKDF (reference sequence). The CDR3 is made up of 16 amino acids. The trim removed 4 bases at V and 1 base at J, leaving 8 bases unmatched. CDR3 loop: CATSIGQGKGQETQYF. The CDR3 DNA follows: TGTGCCACCAGCATCGGACAGGGAAAGGGCCAAGAGACCCAGTACTTC.

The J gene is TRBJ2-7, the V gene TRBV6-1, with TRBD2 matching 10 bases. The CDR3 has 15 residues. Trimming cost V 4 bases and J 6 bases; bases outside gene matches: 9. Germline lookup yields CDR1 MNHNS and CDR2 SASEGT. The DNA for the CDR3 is TGTGCCAGCAGTGGGCAAGGTCTAGCGGGAGTCGAGCAGTACTTC. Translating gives CASSGQGLAGVEQYF.

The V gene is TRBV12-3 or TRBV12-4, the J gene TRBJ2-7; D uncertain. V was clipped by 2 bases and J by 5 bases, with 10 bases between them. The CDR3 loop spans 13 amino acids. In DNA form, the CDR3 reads TGTGCCAGCAGTTTAATGTGGCAGAACGAGCAGTACTTC. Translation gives CASSLMWQNEQYF.

The CDR3 nucleotides read TGTGCCACCAACACCGGGAATCAGCCCCAGCATTTT. It encodes CATNTGNQPQHF. The chain combines TRBV6-5 with TRBJ1-5; no clear D. The V gene's germline CDR1 is MNHEY and CDR2 SVGAGI. V dropped 10 bases and J dropped 4 bases, with 11 bases sitting between them. The CDR3 has 12 residues.

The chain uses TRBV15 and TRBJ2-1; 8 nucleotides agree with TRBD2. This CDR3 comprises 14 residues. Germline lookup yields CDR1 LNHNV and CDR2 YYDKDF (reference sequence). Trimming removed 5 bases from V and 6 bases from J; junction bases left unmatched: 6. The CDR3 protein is CATSWGLVGNEQFF. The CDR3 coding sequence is TGTGCCACCAGCTGGGGACTAGTAGGCAATGAGCAGTTCTTC.

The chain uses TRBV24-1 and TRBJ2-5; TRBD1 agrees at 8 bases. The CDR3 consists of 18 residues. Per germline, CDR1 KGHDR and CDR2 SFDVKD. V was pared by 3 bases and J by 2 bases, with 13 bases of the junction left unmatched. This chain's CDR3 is CATSDPLDRVFRQETQYF. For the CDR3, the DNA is TGTGCCACCAGTGATCCCTTGGACAGGGTCTTCCGACAAGAGACCCAGTACTTC.

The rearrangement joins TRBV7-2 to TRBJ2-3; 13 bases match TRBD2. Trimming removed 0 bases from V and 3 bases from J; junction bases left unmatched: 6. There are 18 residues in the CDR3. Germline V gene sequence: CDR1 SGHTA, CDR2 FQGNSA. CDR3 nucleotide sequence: TGTGCCAGCAGCTTAGCGGGACTAGCGGGATTAAGTACAGATACGCAGTATTTT. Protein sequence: CASSLAGLAGLSTDTQYF.

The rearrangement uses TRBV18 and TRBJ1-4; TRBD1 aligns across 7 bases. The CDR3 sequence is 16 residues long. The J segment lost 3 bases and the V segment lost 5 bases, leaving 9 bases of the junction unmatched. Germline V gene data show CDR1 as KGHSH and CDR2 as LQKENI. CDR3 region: CASSSFRQGSNEKLFF. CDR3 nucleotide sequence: TGTGCCAGCTCATCTTTTCGACAGGGCTCTAATGAAAAACTGTTTTTT.

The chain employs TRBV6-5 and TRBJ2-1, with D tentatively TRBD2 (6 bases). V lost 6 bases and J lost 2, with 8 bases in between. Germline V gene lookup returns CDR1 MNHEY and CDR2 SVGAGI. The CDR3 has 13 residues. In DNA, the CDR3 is TGTGCCAGCAGCGCGGGGACCTACAATGAGCAGTTCTTC. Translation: CASSAGTYNEQFF.

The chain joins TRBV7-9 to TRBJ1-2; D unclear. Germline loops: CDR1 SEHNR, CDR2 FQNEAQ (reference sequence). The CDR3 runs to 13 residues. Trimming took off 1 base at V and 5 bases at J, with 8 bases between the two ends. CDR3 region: CASSLEIAYGYTF. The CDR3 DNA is TGTGCCAGCAGCTTAGAGATAGCTTATGGCTACACCTTC.

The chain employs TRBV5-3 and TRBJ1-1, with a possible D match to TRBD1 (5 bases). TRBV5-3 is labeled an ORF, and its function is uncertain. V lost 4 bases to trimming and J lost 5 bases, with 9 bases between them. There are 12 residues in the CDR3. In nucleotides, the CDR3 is TGTGCCAGAAGCCGACGGGGGACTGAAGCTTTCTTT. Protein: CARSRRGTEAFF.

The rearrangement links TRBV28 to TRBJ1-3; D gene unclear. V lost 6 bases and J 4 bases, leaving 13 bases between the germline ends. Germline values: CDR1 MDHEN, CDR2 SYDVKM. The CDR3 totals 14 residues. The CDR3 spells CASSPGSLGNTIYF. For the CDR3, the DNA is TGTGCCAGCAGCCCGGGTTCTCTCGGAAACACCATATATTTT.

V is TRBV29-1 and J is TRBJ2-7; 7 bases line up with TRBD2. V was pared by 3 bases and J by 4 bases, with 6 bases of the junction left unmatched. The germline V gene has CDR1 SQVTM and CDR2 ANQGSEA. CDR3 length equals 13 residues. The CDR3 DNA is TGCAGCGTTGAGAGGGAGGGCGTTTACGAGCAGTACTTC. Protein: CSVEREGVYEQYF.